The clone carrying this T cell receptor beta chain came up a few times. As yet, its antigen is unknown. This sample includes further DNA sequences coding for the same CDR3. Indicated treatment: around 19 received Ad26.COV2.S at low or high dose, single or two shots; about 5 received placebo; per-sample allocation not given. Sampling took place 63 days after the first vaccine or placebo injection. The sample comes from a study of Ad26.COV2.S vaccination and SARS-CoV-2 variants. Study context: This donor came from the COV1001 trial of Ad26.COV2.S. General study results and limits: After vaccination, substantial breadth of spike-specific CD8+ and CD4+ responses was reported. TCR breadth and depth estimates may have understated total T cell responses.

V gave up 4 bases and J gave up 0 bases, with 10 bases separating them. The CDR3 totals 15 residues. Germline assignment: CDR1 SGHTA and CDR2 FQGNSA. The protocol was immunoSEQ multiplex PCR, while the TCRdb copy is restricted to in-frame clones and leaves out a portion. The table records hundreds of thousands of clones, 80% to 90% of them present only once. The sequence was obtained from a person between 18 and 59 years old who received the Ad26.COV2.S COVID-19 vaccine or a placebo. The sequencing used peripheral blood, collected in a trial of Ad26.COV2.S vaccine versus placebo. The chain carries TRBV7-2 and TRBJ1-5; D is uncertain. CDR3 in DNA: TGTGCCAGCAGCTCACAGACGGGTAGCAATCAGCCCCAGCATTTT. The encoded protein is CASSSQTGSNQPQHF.